The 13 T cell receptor beta chains below come from one sample, sequenced in a study of shared clonotypes between healthy human individuals. Measured with immunoSEQ multiplex PCR; TCRdb has only the in-frame clones, and not every one. The table has about 2.4 million clones, roughly nine tenths seen once. The sample was naive CD4+ T cells sorted from blood. Subset denoted: CD45RA+ positively selected. The receptors originated from a man younger than 30 in good health.

Notes on this clone: One end of the junction does not line up with germline, which may come from a read error. Other DNA sequences from this sample encode an identical CDR3 as well. This chain uses TRBV2 with TRBJ1-4; no definite D call. The CDR3 covers 13 residues. Per the germline V gene, CDR1 is SNHLY and CDR2 is FYNNEI. The CDR3 DNA reads as TGCGCCACCATGACGGCAACTAATGAAAAACTGTTTTTT. It encodes CATMTATNEKLFF. The full variable domain, rest sourced from reference TRBV2 and TRBJ1-4, is EPEVTQTPSHQVTQMGQEVILRCVPISNHLYFYWYRQILGQKVEFLVSFYNNEISEKSEIFDDQFSVERPDGSNFTLKIRSTKLEDSAMYFCATMTATNEKLFFGSGTQLSVL.

This chain connects TRBV27 to TRBJ2-5, with D uncertain. Germline V CDR1 and CDR2: MNHEY, SMNVEV (reference sequence). The CDR3 extends over 14 amino acids. The V end lost 3 bases, the J end lost 5 bases, and 13 bases lay between the germline ends. Here the CDR3 DNA reads TGTGCCAGCAGTTTCACGGGTTTGGAGGAGACCCAGTACTTC. Translated: CASSFTGLEETQYF.

The chain combines TRBV30 with TRBJ2-2; the D is unclear. The CDR3 consists of 14 residues. Trimming removed 4 bases from V and 6 bases from J, with 15 bases in between. Per the germline V gene, CDR1 is GTSNPN and CDR2 is SVGIG (reference sequence). CDR3 region: CAWNQWDVAGELFF. CDR3 nucleotides: TGTGCCTGGAACCAATGGGATGTGGCCGGGGAGCTGTTTTTT.

The V gene is TRBV18, the J gene TRBJ1-1, with D perhaps TRBD1 (5 bases). CDR3 length: 13 amino acids. V was shortened by 5 bases and J by 3 bases, with 10 bases between the two germline ends. Per germline, CDR1 KGHSH and CDR2 LQKENI. This chain's CDR3 is CASSLVRDTEAFF. The CDR3 region has the DNA TGTGCCAGCTCATTAGTCAGGGACACTGAAGCTTTCTTT.

Concerning this clone itself: Other DNA sequences from this sample encode an identical CDR3 as well. The chain links TRBV20-1 to TRBJ1-2; D uncertain. With 0 bases removed from V and 5 bases from J, the gap between germline ends came to 4 bases. This CDR3 contains 11 residues. Germline loops: CDR1 DFQATT, CDR2 SNEGSKA (reference sequence). The CDR3 DNA sequence: TGCAGTGCTAGAGACCCTTATGGCTACACCTTC. Protein product: CSARDPYGYTF.

The chain links TRBV9 to TRBJ2-3; D not certain. Trimming took 0 bases from V and 4 from J, leaving 9 bases between them. Germline CDR1 reads SGDLS; CDR2 reads YYNGEE. The CDR3 length is 14 residues. CDR3 residues: CASSVESSADTQYF. CDR3 in DNA: TGTGCCAGCAGCGTAGAGAGTAGTGCAGATACGCAGTATTTT.

This rearrangement joins TRBV7-2 to TRBJ2-5, with a possible D match to TRBD1 (7 bases). Trimming left V 1 base short and J 1 base short, with 16 bases between. From germline, CDR1 is SGHTA and CDR2 FQGNSA. The CDR3 runs to 17 residues. CDR3 bases: TGTGCCAGCAGCTTAGACTGGCGGGACAGACCCCAAGAGACCCAGTACTTC. Encoded protein: CASSLDWRDRPQETQYF.

V and J are TRBV18 and TRBJ1-4; no firm D call. The CDR3 contains 17 residues. The germline CDR1 and CDR2 sequences are KGHSH and LQKENI. V gave up 3 bases and J gave up 4 bases, with 18 bases separating them. The CDR3 loop is CASSPQNPSSFNEKLFF. The CDR3, as DNA: TGTGCCAGCTCACCCCAAAACCCCTCGAGCTTTAATGAAAAACTGTTTTTT.

The chain combines TRBV28 with TRBJ1-5, with D possibly being TRBD1 (6 bases). The CDR3 runs 15 residues. Trimming stripped 7 bases from V and 13 bases from J, with 26 bases between. Germline V CDR1 and CDR2: MDHEN, SYDVKM. CDR3 in amino acids: CASTKMVARDTKQHF. The DNA for the CDR3 is TGTGCCAGCACTAAGATGGTAGCTCGGGACACCAAACAGCATTTT.

V gene TRBV4-2 combines with J gene TRBJ2-3; D is undetermined. In germline, CDR1 is LGHNA, CDR2 YNFKEQ. This CDR3 is built from 14 residues. V lost 4 bases and J 4 bases, leaving 12 bases between the germline ends. The CDR3 is CASSPLPASDTQYF. Here the CDR3 DNA reads TGTGCCAGCAGCCCCCTGCCGGCGTCAGATACGCAGTATTTT.

This clone has just one count. This chain connects TRBV20-1 to TRBJ1-2; D ambiguous. The CDR3 extends over 11 amino acids. With 6 bases removed from V and 6 bases from J, the gap between germline ends came to 11 bases. The germline V gene encodes CDR1 DFQATT and CDR2 SNEGSKA (reference sequence). The chain's CDR3 is CSAAEHDGYTF. CDR3 bases: TGCAGTGCCGCGGAACACGATGGCTACACCTTC.

This chain links TRBV9 with TRBJ1-2; D gene unclear. The ends were cut back, 4 bases at V and 1 base at J, with 14 bases in the middle. The CDR3 sequence is 15 residues long. Germline V gene data show CDR1 as SGDLS and CDR2 as YYNGEE. CDR3 sequence: CASSPEVDFNYGYTF. The CDR3 DNA reads TGTGCCAGCAGCCCGGAAGTGGATTTTAACTATGGCTACACCTTC.

This clone was counted only a few times. The V gene is TRBV30, the J gene TRBJ1-1, with D unresolved. Trimming left V 4 bases short and J 4 bases short, with 10 bases between. This CDR3 contains 12 residues. Germline V gene data show CDR1 as GTSNPN and CDR2 as SVGIG (reference sequence). The CDR3 reads CAWIGVGTEAFF. CDR3 nucleotide sequence: TGTGCCTGGATCGGGGTGGGCACTGAAGCTTTCTTT.